This paragraph reports one T cell receptor (beta chain). Antigen specificity is unknown. The record originates from a study of T cell responses to AZD1222 COVID-19 vaccine. Study-level points and caveats: Donor demographics were predominantly white British with a female majority; clonal diversity may be underestimated. Per reports, nearly half of all spike-specific TCRs target regions that are unmutated in variants. Spike as a whole was targeted by vaccine-associated CD4 TCRs, dominant at 160-218 and 743-854. Once two AZD1222 doses were given, Spike-specific TCR breadth and depth went up.

TCRdb's table, derived via immunoSEQ multiplex PCR, lists solely in-frame clones and lacks some. The data contain over 100,000 clones, roughly nine tenths of them singletons. This CDR3 is built from 12 residues. Trimming shortened V by 5 bases and J by 5 bases, and 6 bases separated the two germline ends. CDR1 is SGHAT, CDR2 FQNNGV, per germline. The sequence came from an adult who received the AZD1222 COVID-19 vaccine. This chain uses TRBV11-2 with TRBJ2-2; D ambiguous. Source: peripheral blood, taken 28 days after the second AZD1222 dose. The CDR3 spells CASSPRTGELFF. In nucleotides, the CDR3 is TGTGCCAGCAGCCCACGGACCGGGGAGCTGTTTTTT.